These 25 T cell receptor beta chains originate from one sample sequenced in a study of neoadjuvant anti-PD-1 for oral cavity cancer. Produced via immunoSEQ multiplex PCR; TCRdb's table is partial and in-frame only. The table includes about 14,000 clones, around 66% detected once. Time point meaning: after neoadjuvant nivolumab, at surgical resection. Specimen: PBMCs, collected after nivolumab (anti-PD-1) treatment. These receptors were taken from a person aged 40 to 85 with oral cavity squamous cell carcinoma.

The chain recombines TRBV7-9 with TRBJ2-1, with 10 nucleotides matching TRBD2. Germline values: CDR1 SEHNR, CDR2 FQNEAQ (reference sequence). J gave up 5 bases and V 3 bases, and 1 base lay outside the gene matches. The CDR3 contains 14 residues. CDR3 sequence: CASSFGTSDNEQFF. CDR3 coding DNA: TGTGCCAGCAGCTTCGGGACTAGCGACAATGAGCAGTTCTTC. The full variable domain, rest sourced from reference TRBV7-9 and TRBJ2-1, is DTGVSQNPRHKITKRGQNVTFRCDPISEHNRLYWYRQTLGQGPEFLTYFQNEAQLEKSRLLSDRFSAERPKGSFSTLEIQRTEQGDSAMYLCASSFGTSDNEQFFGPGTRLTVL.

This clone was counted between two and nine times. CDR3 loop: CASSFLQGIGGYTF. In DNA, the CDR3 is TGTGCCAGCAGCTTTCTACAGGGTATAGGTGGCTACACCTTC. The chain uses TRBV7-8 and TRBJ1-2, with D possibly matching TRBD1 (6 bases). Per the germline V gene, CDR1 is SGHVS and CDR2 is FQNEAQ. CDR3 size: 14 residues. Trimming took 3 bases from V and 7 from J, leaving 15 bases between them.

The chain uses TRBV7-2 and TRBJ2-1; D not certain. Germline V gives CDR1 SGHTA, CDR2 FQGNSA. The CDR3 sequence is 15 residues long. Trimming removed 5 bases at V and 8 bases at J, with 19 bases between. The CDR3 sequence: CASSPNWGSLYEQFF. Written as DNA, the CDR3 is TGTGCCAGCAGCCCCAACTGGGGTAGCCTCTATGAGCAGTTCTTC.

The chain employs TRBV5-1 and TRBJ2-7; perhaps TRBD1 as D (6 bases). V shed 2 bases and J shed 3 bases, with 12 bases lying between them. From germline, CDR1 is SGHRS and CDR2 YFSETQ. The CDR3 has 14 residues. The CDR3 loop reads CASSLGPQGYEQYF. In DNA form, the CDR3 reads TGCGCCAGCAGCTTAGGTCCACAGGGCTACGAGCAGTACTTC. Full variable domain (rest looked up from reference TRBV5-1 and TRBJ2-7): KAGVTQTPRYLIKTRGQQVTLSCSPISGHRSVSWYQQTPGQGLQFLFEYFSETQRNKGNFPGRFSGRQFSNSRSEMNVSTLELGDSALYLCASSLGPQGYEQYFGPGTRLTVT.

The chain employs TRBV5-5 and TRBJ1-1, with D hard to call. Deletions cut 1 base from V and 1 base from J, with 8 bases between. The germline gives CDR1 SGHKS, CDR2 YYEKEE (reference sequence). The length of the CDR3 is 14 residues. CDR3 in amino acids: CASSLTDSNTEAFF. The CDR3 region has the DNA TGTGCCAGCAGCTTGACAGACTCGAACACTGAAGCTTTCTTT.

This chain uses TRBV9 with TRBJ1-4; D is perhaps TRBD1 (5 bases). Germline values: CDR1 SGDLS, CDR2 YYNGEE. CDR3 length: 16 amino acids. Trimming removed 0 bases at V and 7 bases at J, with 16 bases between. CDR3 nucleotides: TGTGCCAGCAGCGTAGAAGACAGCATCATAGGTGAAAAACTGTTTTTT. Protein sequence: CASSVEDSIIGEKLFF.

This clone occurred a few times. The genes are TRBV30 and TRBJ1-1, with D uncertain. The CDR3 totals 12 residues. Per the germline V gene, CDR1 is GTSNPN and CDR2 is SVGIG (reference sequence). Between the trimmed V and J ends, which lost 4 bases and 2 bases, there was a span of 8 bases. CDR3 sequence reads: CAWNFRNTEAFF. The CDR3 DNA reads TGTGCCTGGAATTTTCGTAACACTGAAGCTTTCTTT.

The rearrangement joins TRBV7-6 to TRBJ2-1, with 10 bases aligning to TRBD2. The CDR3 covers 17 residues. From germline, CDR1 is SGHVS and CDR2 FNYEAQ. The V gene end was trimmed by 1 base and the J gene end by 5 bases; junction bases not matched to a gene: 8. The CDR3 is CASSLEFGTSAHNEQFF. The CDR3 DNA follows: TGTGCCAGCAGCTTAGAGTTCGGGACTAGCGCGCACAATGAGCAGTTCTTC.

The chain carries TRBV11-2 and TRBJ2-1; 7 nucleotides agree with TRBD2. Trimming took 5 bases from V and 8 from J; bases not matched to a gene: 12. CDR1 and CDR2 from the germline V gene are SGHAT and FQNNGV. This CDR3 spans 15 amino acids. The CDR3 DNA reads TGTGCCAGCAGCGGCCTCGGGGGACTAAACGATGAGCAGTTCTTC. Its translation is CASSGLGGLNDEQFF. Variable domain in full (rest from reference TRBV11-2 and TRBJ2-1): EAGVAQSPRYKIIEKRQSVAFWCNPISGHATLYWYQQILGQGPKLLIQFQNNGVVDDSQLPKDRFSAERLKGVDSTLKIQPAKLEDSAVYLCASSGLGGLNDEQFFGPGTRLTVL.

This rearrangement joins TRBV10-3 to TRBJ2-7; a weak D match, TRBD2 (6 bases). CDR3 length: 13 amino acids. CDR1 ENHRY and CDR2 SYGVKD come from the germline V gene. Deletions cut 6 bases from V and 6 bases from J, with 15 bases between. The DNA for the CDR3 is TGTGCCATCAGAGAGACTAGTATGGGCGAGCAGTACTTC. Translated: CAIRETSMGEQYF.

This clone was counted between two and nine times. The chain links TRBV6-1 to TRBJ1-3; D is unresolved. The CDR3 runs to 13 residues. Germline CDR1 reads MNHNS; CDR2 reads SASEGT. Trimming left V 1 base short and J 2 bases short, with 3 bases between. The CDR3 DNA reads as TGTGCCAGCAGTGAAGGAACTGGAAACACCATATATTTT. As protein: CASSEGTGNTIYF.

The chain combines TRBV5-6 with TRBJ2-1; D unresolved. CDR3 length equals 13 residues. The V gene lost 2 bases and the J gene lost 7 bases, with 10 bases spanning the gap. Germline V gives CDR1 SGHDT, CDR2 YYEEEE. This CDR3 is CASSLYQANEQFF. The CDR3 nucleotides read TGTGCCAGCAGCTTATATCAGGCAAATGAGCAGTTCTTC.

This clone is a singleton in its sample. This sequence joins TRBV25-1 and TRBJ2-5, with 9 bases that match TRBD1. This CDR3 has 14 residues. Trimming removed 4 bases from V and 4 bases from J; junction bases left unmatched: 4. Germline loops: CDR1 MGHDK, CDR2 SYGVNS. CDR3 nucleotide sequence: TGTGCCAGCAGTGCCACAGGGGGCGGAGAGACCCAGTACTTC. It yields the protein CASSATGGGETQYF.

The chain uses TRBV6-1 and TRBJ1-2; D is perhaps TRBD1 (6 bases). Germline V gives CDR1 MNHNS, CDR2 SASEGT. The V end was cut by 5 bases, the J end by 4 bases, with 17 bases between. The CDR3 is 15 amino acids. This CDR3 reads CASSPQGSYGYGYTF. In DNA form, the CDR3 reads TGTGCCAGCAGTCCCCAGGGGTCCTATGGCTATGGCTACACCTTC.

The chain links TRBV27 to TRBJ2-7; possibly TRBD1 for D (6 bases). Germline V gives CDR1 MNHEY, CDR2 SMNVEV (reference sequence). The V and J ends lost 5 bases and 2 bases respectively, with 13 bases between them. This CDR3 comprises 14 residues. The CDR3 reads CASSTNRVPYEQYF. The CDR3 bases are TGTGCCAGCAGTACGAACAGGGTCCCCTACGAGCAGTACTTC.

This clone appeared a few times. The rearrangement joins TRBV25-1 to TRBJ2-2, with D uncertain. V was shortened by 3 bases and J by 4 bases, with 15 bases between the two germline ends. Germline V gene lookup returns CDR1 MGHDK and CDR2 SYGVNS. The CDR3 spans 16 residues. The CDR3 loop is CASSDDSGWGTGELFF. The CDR3 DNA is TGTGCCAGCAGTGATGATTCAGGCTGGGGCACCGGGGAGCTGTTTTTT.

The chain combines TRBV30 with TRBJ2-5, with TRBD2 matching over 10 bases. The CDR3 sequence is 14 residues long. V trimming: 3 bases; J trimming: 5 bases; junction bases outside the gene matches: 6. Germline V CDR1 and CDR2: GTSNPN, SVGIG (reference sequence). CDR3 in amino acids: CAWRLAGTRETQYF. The CDR3 DNA follows: TGTGCCTGGAGACTAGCGGGGACTCGCGAGACCCAGTACTTC. Looking up the rest from reference TRBV30 and TRBJ2-5 gives the full variable domain: SQTIHQWPATLVQPVGSPLSLECTVEGTSNPNLYWYRQAAGRGLQLLFYSVGIGQISSEVPQNLSASRPQDRQFILSSKKLLLSDSGFYLCAWRLAGTRETQYFGPGTRLLVL.

This clone has a handful of counts. V and J are TRBV30 and TRBJ1-5; D possibly corresponds to TRBD1 (5 bases). This CDR3 has 13 amino acids. V lost 2 bases to trimming and J lost 5 bases, with 10 bases between them. In germline, CDR1 is GTSNPN, CDR2 SVGIG (reference sequence). CDR3 amino acids: CAWSTGLDQPQHF. Here the CDR3 DNA reads TGTGCCTGGAGTACAGGCCTTGATCAGCCCCAGCATTTT.

V gene TRBV6-6 combines with J gene TRBJ1-3, with unresolved D. Germline CDR1 reads MNHNY; CDR2 reads SVGAGI (reference sequence). This CDR3 has 15 amino acids. V was cut by 0 bases and J by 2 bases, with 8 bases left in between. Here the CDR3 reads CASSYSGSPGNTIYF. The CDR3 DNA is TGTGCCAGCAGTTACTCGGGCAGCCCTGGAAACACCATATATTTT.

V gene TRBV6-5 combines with J gene TRBJ2-7; the D gene is possibly TRBD1 (5 bases). Deletions cut 3 bases from V and 3 bases from J, with 12 bases between. CDR3 size: 14 residues. Per the germline V gene, CDR1 is MNHEY and CDR2 is SVGAGI. CDR3 coding DNA: TGTGCCAGCAGTTATCAGGGCAAAGGCTACGAGCAGTACTTC. This encodes CASSYQGKGYEQYF.

This clone was counted once. This chain connects TRBV30 to TRBJ2-2; weak D call: TRBD2 (6 bases). The germline V gene has CDR1 GTSNPN and CDR2 SVGIG (reference sequence). The CDR3 covers 16 residues. The CDR3 region has the DNA TGTGCATATGGAAGGCCCGGGGGTCCGAACACCGGGGAGCTGTTTTTT. Residues: CAYGRPGGPNTGELFF.

CDR3 loop: CASSGGTGSIMNTEAFF. The CDR3 region has the DNA TGTGCCAGCAGTGGGGGAACAGGCTCAATCATGAACACTGAAGCTTTCTTT. This rearrangement joins TRBV2 to TRBJ1-1, with D possibly being TRBD1 (5 bases). Per the germline V gene, CDR1 is SNHLY and CDR2 is FYNNEI. V was clipped by 4 bases and J by 0 bases, with 18 bases between them. The CDR3 is made up of 17 amino acids.

The chain recombines TRBV6-5 with TRBJ2-2; a weak D match, TRBD1 (5 bases). The CDR3 is made up of 14 amino acids. The V end was cut by 11 bases, the J end by 2 bases, with 15 bases between. Germline V gene sequence: CDR1 MNHEY, CDR2 SVGAGI. CDR3 DNA sequence: TGTGCCGCCGCGAGGCAGGGAAACACCGGGGAGCTGTTTTTT. Translating it yields CAAARQGNTGELFF.

J is TRBJ2-2 and V is TRBV30; D remains unclear. Germline values: CDR1 GTSNPN, CDR2 SVGIG (reference sequence). V lost 1 base, J lost 0 bases, and 9 bases lay in between. The CDR3 is 15 amino acids. The CDR3 DNA reads TGTGCCTGGAGTGAACGGCTAGCGAACACCGGGGAGCTGTTTTTT. Residues: CAWSERLANTGELFF. The whole variable domain, filled in from reference TRBV30 and TRBJ2-2, reads SQTIHQWPATLVQPVGSPLSLECTVEGTSNPNLYWYRQAAGRGLQLLFYSVGIGQISSEVPQNLSASRPQDRQFILSSKKLLLSDSGFYLCAWSERLANTGELFFGEGSRLTVL.

Only a few counts were recorded for this clone. The rearrangement uses TRBV18 and TRBJ2-2; 9 nucleotides align to TRBD2. With V trimmed by 3 bases and J by 3 bases, 2 bases remained unmatched. The CDR3 totals 15 residues. Germline CDR1 KGHSH, CDR2 LQKENI. DNA for the CDR3: TGTGCCAGCTCACCGGCGGGAGGGCACACCGGGGAGCTGTTTTTT. Translation gives CASSPAGGHTGELFF.